A single sample is the source of the 13 T cell receptor beta chains below, sequenced in a study of cytomegalovirus exposure and HLA in healthy donors. Only in-frame clones appear in the TCRdb table, and some are missing; sequencing was by immunoSEQ multiplex PCR. The data show roughly 300,000 clones, 88% seen once. The sample comprised PBMCs. These receptors were taken from a young woman in good health and CMV-seronegative.

This clone was counted ten times or more. V usage is TRBV4-1 and J usage is TRBJ1-2, with 10 bases lining up with TRBD1. The CDR3 has 15 amino acids. V was clipped by 1 base and J by 7 bases; unmatched bases: 6. CDR1 and CDR2 (germline): MGHRA, YSYEKL. This CDR3 is CASSQVRRTGGGYTF. CDR3 coding DNA: TGCGCCAGCAGCCAAGTTCGGAGGACAGGGGGTGGCTACACCTTC.

This clone appeared a few times. The chain joins TRBV5-4 to TRBJ2-5, with D uncertain. Germline assignment: CDR1 SGHNT and CDR2 YYREEE (reference sequence). The CDR3 spans 16 residues. Trimming took off 0 bases at V and 1 base at J, with 13 bases between the two ends. The CDR3 here is CASSLGSPRIQETQYF. CDR3 sequence (DNA): TGTGCCAGCAGCTTGGGCTCCCCGAGGATCCAAGAGACCCAGTACTTC.

DNA for the CDR3: TGTGCCAGCAGCTTGAGTCGCAGGGTAAACGAGCAGTACTTC. It is translated as CASSLSRRVNEQYF. The chain carries TRBV5-6 and TRBJ2-7; D is possibly TRBD1 (5 bases). The germline V gene has CDR1 SGHDT and CDR2 YYEEEE. The CDR3 extends over 14 amino acids. Between the trimmed V and J ends, which lost 1 base and 5 bases, there was a span of 13 bases.

The V call is TRBV19, the J call TRBJ2-7; tentative D call: TRBD2 (6 bases). The germline V gene encodes CDR1 LNHDA and CDR2 SQIVND (reference sequence). The V end was cut by 1 base, the J end by 0 bases, with 10 bases between. This CDR3 is 15 amino acids long. DNA for the CDR3: TGTGCCAGTAGTATAGGAGGGAGGAGCTCCTACGAGCAGTACTTC. It yields the protein CASSIGGRSSYEQYF.

V usage is TRBV11-2 and J usage is TRBJ2-1; D is ambiguous. The CDR3 is made up of 15 amino acids. V lost 0 bases and J 2 bases, leaving 8 bases between the germline ends. CDR1 and CDR2 from the germline V gene are SGHAT and FQNNGV. The CDR3 region has the DNA TGTGCCAGCAGCTTAGACGCGCCCCCCTACAATGAGCAGTTCTTC. This translates into CASSLDAPPYNEQFF. Drawing the rest from reference TRBV11-2 and TRBJ2-1, the complete variable domain is EAGVAQSPRYKIIEKRQSVAFWCNPISGHATLYWYQQILGQGPKLLIQFQNNGVVDDSQLPKDRFSAERLKGVDSTLKIQPAKLEDSAVYLCASSLDAPPYNEQFFGPGTRLTVL.

The V call is TRBV6-6, the J call TRBJ1-5; D not certain. The CDR3 length is 14 residues. V lost 2 bases and J lost 7, with 12 bases in between. Per germline, CDR1 MNHNY and CDR2 SVGAGI (reference sequence). The DNA of the CDR3 is TGTGCCAGCAGTTACCAGGTCGAATGGCAGCCCCAGCATTTT. It translates to CASSYQVEWQPQHF.

This rearrangement joins TRBV28 to TRBJ1-2; TRBD1 agrees at 9 bases. Per the germline V gene, CDR1 is MDHEN and CDR2 is SYDVKM. The CDR3 contains 16 residues. V trimming: 4 bases; J trimming: 3 bases; junction bases outside the gene matches: 9. Here the CDR3 reads CASSSIPGQGYYGYTF. The CDR3 bases are TGTGCCAGCAGTTCTATCCCGGGACAGGGCTACTATGGCTACACCTTC.

The chain employs TRBV5-4 and TRBJ2-1; D is unclear. CDR1 and CDR2 (germline): SGHNT, YYREEE (reference sequence). Trimming left V 4 bases short and J 6 bases short, with 14 bases between. The CDR3 contains 14 residues. The CDR3 DNA is TGTGCCAGCAGCCCACCCGGTCCGGGCAATGAGCAGTTCTTC. It specifies CASSPPGPGNEQFF.

This clone came up once. The V gene is TRBV28, the J gene TRBJ2-7, with D perhaps TRBD1 (8 bases). From germline, CDR1 is MDHEN and CDR2 SYDVKM. The V end lost 6 bases, the J end lost 4 bases, and 19 bases lay between the germline ends. The CDR3 is made up of 15 amino acids. The CDR3 here is CASRYEQGGLYEQYF. CDR3 in DNA: TGTGCCAGCAGATATGAACAGGGGGGGCTGTACGAGCAGTACTTC.

The chain employs TRBV7-3 and TRBJ2-3, with D perhaps matching TRBD2 (6 bases). The V gene lost 10 bases and the J gene lost 4 bases, with 21 bases spanning the gap. This CDR3 has 15 residues. Germline values: CDR1 SGHTA, CDR2 FQGTGA. CDR3 amino acids: CATRLGGSNSDTQYF. CDR3 DNA: TGTGCCACACGACTTGGGGGGTCTAATTCAGATACGCAGTATTTT.

V usage is TRBV19 and J usage is TRBJ1-2, with D maybe TRBD1 (6 bases). This CDR3 is 14 amino acids long. V was pared by 6 bases and J by 4 bases, with 15 bases between. Germline V gene lookup returns CDR1 LNHDA and CDR2 SQIVND (reference sequence). Here the CDR3 DNA reads TGTGCCAGTAGGCCCAGGGGACCCATCTATGGCTACACCTTC. It translates to CASRPRGPIYGYTF. The full variable domain, in which reference TRBV19 and TRBJ1-2 provide the parts outside the CDR3, is DGGITQSPKYLFRKEGQNVTLSCEQNLNHDAMYWYRQDPGQGLRLIYYSQIVNDFQKGDIAEGYSVSREKKESFPLTVTSAQKNPTAFYLCASRPRGPIYGYTFGSGTRLTVV.

This clone was counted between two and nine times. The CDR3 reads CASTQQDGNSPLHF. CDR3 sequence (DNA): TGTGCCAGCACCCAACAGGACGGGAATTCACCCCTCCACTTT. The genes are TRBV9 and TRBJ1-6; possible D gene TRBD1, 5 bases. CDR3 length: 14 residues. Trimming shortened V by 6 bases and J by 7 bases, and 14 bases separated the two germline ends. The germline gives CDR1 SGDLS, CDR2 YYNGEE.

The rearrangement links TRBV4-1 to TRBJ1-1; D is uncertain. The CDR3 contains 11 residues. With 4 bases removed from V and 10 bases from J, the gap between germline ends came to 10 bases. Germline values: CDR1 MGHRA, CDR2 YSYEKL. The CDR3 DNA is TGCGCCAGCAGCCGCGGTCTGGGAGCTTTCTTT. Translation gives CASSRGLGAFF.